A single sample gave rise to the 5 T cell receptor beta chains below, sequenced in a study of cytomegalovirus exposure and HLA in healthy donors (dated by TCRdb to between 2016 and 2019). Libraries were built with the immunoSEQ multiplex PCR assay. The multiplex PCR relied on a mix of 60 forward primers for TCR Vbeta segments and 13 reverse primers for TCR Jbeta segments. TCRdb holds this immuneACCESS table with in-frame rearrangements only. Some clones are missing; in checked studies, unresolved V genes explain under half, and the rest has no known cause. This sample lists some 130,000 clones; around 80% were detected once. The leading ten clones occupy just over 1% of the sample. The sample was PBMCs. The receptors derive from a human donor in good health.

This rearrangement joins TRBV6-1 to TRBJ1-5, with a tentative D call TRBD1 (6 bases). This CDR3 has 14 residues. Per the germline V gene, CDR1 is MNHNS and CDR2 is SASEGT. Trimming cost V 8 bases and J 7 bases, with 18 bases left between them. Here the CDR3 reads CASASGGHSQPQHF. For the CDR3, the DNA is TGTGCCAGCGCATCTGGGGGACACAGCCAGCCCCAGCATTTT.

The rearrangement uses TRBV6-5 and TRBJ2-7, with D possibly TRBD2 on 6 matching bases. The V end lost 6 bases, the J end lost 3 bases, and 12 bases lay between the germline ends. The germline CDR1 and CDR2 sequences are MNHEY and SVGAGI. This CDR3 region has 13 residues. The CDR3 nucleotides are TGTGCCAGCAGGGGGGACTTTTTCTACGAGCAGTACTTC. It codes for CASRGDFFYEQYF.

About this clone: Other nucleotide sequences in the sample specify the same CDR3. This rearrangement joins TRBV5-6 to TRBJ1-5; D not resolved. Germline V lookup: CDR1 SGHDT, CDR2 YYEEEE. The length of the CDR3 is 15 residues. Trimming shortened V by 0 bases and J by 0 bases, and 7 bases separated the two germline ends. In nucleotides, the CDR3 is TGTGCCAGCAGCTTGGGACGGGGTAGCAATCAGCCCCAGCATTTT. It is translated as CASSLGRGSNQPQHF. Full variable domain (missing parts from reference TRBV5-6 and TRBJ1-5): DAGVTQSPTHLIKTRGQQVTLRCSPKSGHDTVSWYQQALGQGPQFIFQYYEEEERQRGNFPDRFSGHQFPNYSSELNVNALLLGDSALYLCASSLGRGSNQPQHFGDGTRLSIL.

The rearrangement uses TRBV10-1 and TRBJ2-7; the match to TRBD1 covers 8 bases. The CDR3 loop spans 16 amino acids. Per germline, CDR1 WNHNN and CDR2 SYGVQD (reference sequence). Trimming took 8 bases from V and 9 from J; bases not matched to a gene: 21. CDR3 in amino acids: CASARDRSISWSGQYF. CDR3 DNA: TGCGCCAGCGCTCGGGACAGGTCAATATCCTGGAGTGGGCAGTACTTC.

V and J are TRBV9 and TRBJ2-3; 15 positions agree with TRBD2. The CDR3 totals 20 residues. V trimming: 4 bases; J trimming: 0 bases; junction bases outside the gene matches: 12. CDR1 and CDR2 (germline): SGDLS, YYNGEE. The CDR3 nucleotides are TGTGCCAGCAGCCCCGTGAGGACTAGCGGGGGGGGACCCAGCACAGATACGCAGTATTTT. It is translated as CASSPVRTSGGGPSTDTQYF.